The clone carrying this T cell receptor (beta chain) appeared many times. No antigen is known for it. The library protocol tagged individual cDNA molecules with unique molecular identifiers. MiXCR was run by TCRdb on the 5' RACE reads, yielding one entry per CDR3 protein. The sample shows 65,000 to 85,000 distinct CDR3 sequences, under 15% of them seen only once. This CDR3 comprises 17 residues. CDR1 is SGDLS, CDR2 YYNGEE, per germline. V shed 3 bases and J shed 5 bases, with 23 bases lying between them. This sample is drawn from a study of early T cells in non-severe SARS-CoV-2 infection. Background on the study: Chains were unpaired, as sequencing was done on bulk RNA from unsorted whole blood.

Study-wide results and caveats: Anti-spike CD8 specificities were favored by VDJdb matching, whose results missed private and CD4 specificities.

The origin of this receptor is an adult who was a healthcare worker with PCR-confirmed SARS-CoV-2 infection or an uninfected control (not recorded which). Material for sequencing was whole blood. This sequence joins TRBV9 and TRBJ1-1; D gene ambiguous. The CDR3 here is CASSGDPRRAWGTEAFF. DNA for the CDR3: TGTGCCAGCAGCGGAGACCCCCGGCGGGCTTGGGGAACTGAAGCTTTCTTT.